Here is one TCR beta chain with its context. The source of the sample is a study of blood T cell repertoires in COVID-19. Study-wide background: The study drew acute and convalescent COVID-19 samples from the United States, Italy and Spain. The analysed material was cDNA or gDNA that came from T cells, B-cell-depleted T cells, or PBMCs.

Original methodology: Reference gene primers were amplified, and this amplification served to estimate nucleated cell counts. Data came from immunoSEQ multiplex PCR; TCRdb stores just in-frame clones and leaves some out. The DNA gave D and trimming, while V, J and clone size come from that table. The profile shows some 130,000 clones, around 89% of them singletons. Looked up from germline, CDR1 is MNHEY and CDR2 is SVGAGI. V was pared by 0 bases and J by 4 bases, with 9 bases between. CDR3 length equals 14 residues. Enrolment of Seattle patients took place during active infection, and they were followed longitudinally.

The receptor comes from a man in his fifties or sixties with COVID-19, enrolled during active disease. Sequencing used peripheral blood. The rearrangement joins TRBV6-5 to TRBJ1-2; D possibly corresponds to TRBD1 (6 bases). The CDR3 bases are TGTGCCAGCAGTTACTCAAGGGGGACCTATGGCTACACCTTC. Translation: CASSYSRGTYGYTF.